Listed below are T cell receptor beta chains from one sample, sequenced in a study of cytomegalovirus exposure and HLA in healthy donors. Sequencing was performed with immunoSEQ multiplex PCR; in TCRdb, only in-frame clones are kept and a portion is missing. The sample has 190,000 or so clones, roughly 84% seen once; the top ten hold approximately 2.9%. The specimen was PBMCs. These TCRs come from a woman under 30 in good health and CMV-seropositive. Each CDR3 is given with its conserved first and last residue. D genes are given only for firm matches. Only some rows state a clone size, as once, few, many or a class for expanded clones.

j_call cdr3_length v_call d_call clone_size cdr3_nt cdr3_aa
TRBJ2-3 14 TRBV4-1 NA NA TGCGCCAGCAGCAACGGGGTCCTTACAGATACGCAGTATTTT CASSNGVLTDTQYF
TRBJ1-5 16 TRBV7-6 NA NA TGTGCCAGCAGTCCCGGACAAGCTTTAAGCAATCAGCCCCAGCATTTT CASSPGQALSNQPQHF
TRBJ2-5 17 TRBV4-1 TRBD2 NA TGCGCCAGCAGCCAGCCTCAAGCGGGGGGACGTATGGAGACCCAGTACTTC CASSQPQAGGRMETQYF
TRBJ2-5 14 TRBV6-1 TRBD2 NA TGTGCCAGCAGTGGACGGGGACTAGCTGAGACCCAGTACTTC CASSGRGLAETQYF
TRBJ2-3 15 TRBV6-1 TRBD2 NA TGTGCCAGCAGTGAGGGACTAGCGGGGGCAGATACGCAGTATTTT CASSEGLAGADTQYF
TRBJ2-3 14 TRBV27 NA NA TGTGCCAGCAGTTTTGGGAGGACCCCAGATACGCAGTATTTT CASSFGRTPDTQYF
TRBJ1-1 13 TRBV5-1 TRBD1 NA TGCGCCAGCAGCTGGCAGGGGGGCACTGAAGCTTTCTTT CASSWQGGTEAFF
TRBJ2-1 15 TRBV5-6 TRBD1 NA TGTGCCAGCAGCTTTACACAGGGGGCTTTTAATGAGCAGTTCTTC CASSFTQGAFNEQFF
TRBJ1-1 13 TRBV5-1 NA NA TGCGCCAGCAGCCCGGGTTTGAACACTGAAGCTTTCTTT CASSPGLNTEAFF
TRBJ2-5 15 TRBV2 TRBD1 NA TGTGCCAGCAGTGAAGGAGGGACAGGGCAAGAGACCCAGTACTTC CASSEGGTGQETQYF
TRBJ2-7 13 TRBV19 NA few TGTGCCAGTAGTCTAGGACAGTCCTACGAGCAGTACTTC CASSLGQSYEQYF
TRBJ1-2 10 TRBV20-1 TRBD1 once TGCAGTGCGGGACAGGGAGGCTACACCTTC CSAGQGGYTF
TRBJ2-4 14 TRBV5-1 TRBD1 NA TGCGCCAGCAGCCAGGGACAGAGTAAAAACATTCAGTACTTC CASSQGQSKNIQYF
TRBJ2-3 14 TRBV5-1 TRBD1 NA TGCGCCAGCAGCCTGGGACAGGGGGCTGTTTGGCAGTATTTT CASSLGQGAVWQYF
TRBJ1-2 13 TRBV7-2 NA NA TGTGCCAGCAGCCGGGACACCCTCTATGGCTACACCTTC CASSRDTLYGYTF